These T cell receptor beta chains were read from a single sample in a study of blood T cell repertoires in COVID-19. The data were produced by immunoSEQ multiplex PCR, yet TCRdb's version contains in-frame clones alone and is incomplete. Of some 250,000 clones listed, about 70% were seen once; the top ten hold around 3.4%. Sequencing was carried out using peripheral blood. These receptors came from a woman aged 80 or over with acute or convalescent COVID-19. Both conserved end residues are part of each CDR3. D genes are given only for firm matches.

j_call d_call v_call cdr3_aa
TRBJ1-5 - TRBV7-2 CASSLAWSNQPQHF
TRBJ2-2 - TRBV7-9 CASSSDRSNTGELFF
TRBJ2-7 - TRBV4-1 CASSHPDRSLGEQYF
TRBJ1-1 - TRBV5-5 CASRATWTEAFF
TRBJ2-7 TRBD2 TRBV6-6 CASSRGGAGGPSYEQYF
TRBJ2-1 - TRBV12-2 CASRFGLAGAWGLDNEQFF
TRBJ1-5 - TRBV15 CATSRDGGPRVDQPQHF
TRBJ1-2 - TRBV5-5 CASTQLWGPNYGYTF
TRBJ2-1 TRBD2 TRBV19 CASSIAKRGGRDEQFF
TRBJ2-7 TRBD1 TRBV5-1 CASSWGQGYEQYF
TRBJ2-5 - TRBV3-1/TRBV3-2 CASSQQGTLTTQYF
TRBJ2-7 TRBD2 TRBV4-1 CASSQTPGLAGGGSSYEQYF
TRBJ2-5 TRBD1 TRBV6-5 CASSSTGGETQYF
TRBJ2-4 TRBD2 TRBV6-1 CASSEREGLAGVYIQYF
TRBJ2-3 - TRBV5-1 CASSLAPGDTQYF
TRBJ2-1 TRBD2 TRBV6-5 CASSTSGGVYEQFF
TRBJ2-5 - TRBV3-1/TRBV3-2 CASSQGGEEGTQYF
TRBJ1-1 - TRBV5-4 CASSLETGTEAFF
TRBJ1-1 - TRBV21-1 CASSKIKAGEGNTEAFF
TRBJ1-1 - TRBV18 CASSQLGQLNTEAFF
TRBJ1-2 - TRBV9 CASSPEGPAVGYTF
TRBJ1-2 - TRBV5-1 CASSSDGDYGYTF
TRBJ1-4 TRBD1 TRBV3-1/TRBV3-2 CASSQTGTGVWVATNEKLFF
TRBJ2-5 TRBD1 TRBV3-1/TRBV3-2 CASSQVSGTGSYQETQYF
TRBJ1-3 - TRBV6-5 CASLDITLGNTIYF
TRBJ2-7 - TRBV18 CASSPVETGPLSEQYF
TRBJ1-2 - TRBV6-5 CASGGAGYGYTF
TRBJ1-2 TRBD1 TRBV5-1 CASSLGQGPGYTF
TRBJ2-7 TRBD2 TRBV7-2 CASSPSGGGPYEQYF
TRBJ2-7 TRBD1 TRBV6-4 CASSDSCRQGSTYEQYF